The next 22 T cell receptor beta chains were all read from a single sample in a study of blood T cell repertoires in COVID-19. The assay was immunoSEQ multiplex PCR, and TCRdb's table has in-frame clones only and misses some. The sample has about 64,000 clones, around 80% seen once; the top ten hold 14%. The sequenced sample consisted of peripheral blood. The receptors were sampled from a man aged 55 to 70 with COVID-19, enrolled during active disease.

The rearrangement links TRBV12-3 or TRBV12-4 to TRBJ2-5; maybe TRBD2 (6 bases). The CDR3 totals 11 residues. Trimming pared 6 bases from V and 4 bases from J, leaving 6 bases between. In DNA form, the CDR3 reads TGTGCCAGCAGGGGGGGAGAGACCCAGTACTTC. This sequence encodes CASRGGETQYF.

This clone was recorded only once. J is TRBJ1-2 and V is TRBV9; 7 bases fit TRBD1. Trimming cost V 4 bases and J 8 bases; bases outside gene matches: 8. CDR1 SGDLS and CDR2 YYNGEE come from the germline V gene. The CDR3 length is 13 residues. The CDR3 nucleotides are TGTGCCAGCAGCCCCACAGGGGATTGGGGCTACACCTTC. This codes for CASSPTGDWGYTF.

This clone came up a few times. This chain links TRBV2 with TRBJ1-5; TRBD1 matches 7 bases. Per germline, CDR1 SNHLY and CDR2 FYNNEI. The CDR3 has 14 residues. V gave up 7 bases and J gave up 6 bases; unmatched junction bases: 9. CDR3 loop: CASTLDREGQPQHF. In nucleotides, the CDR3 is TGTGCCAGCACCCTTGACAGGGAAGGTCAGCCCCAGCATTTT.

CDR3 region: CASSPSVWGNTEAFF. In DNA form, the CDR3 reads TGTGCCAGCTCACCTAGCGTTTGGGGGAACACTGAAGCTTTCTTT. V usage is TRBV18 and J usage is TRBJ1-1; D not resolved. The germline CDR1 and CDR2 sequences are KGHSH and LQKENI. The CDR3 extends over 15 amino acids. V was trimmed by 3 bases and J by 1 base, leaving 12 bases between them. The complete variable domain, with remaining parts taken from reference TRBV18 and TRBJ1-1, reads NAGVMQNPRHLVRRRGQEARLRCSPMKGHSHVYWYRQLPEEGLKFMVYLQKENIIDESGMPKERFSAEFPKEGPSILRIQQVVRGDSAAYFCASSPSVWGNTEAFFGQGTRLTVV.

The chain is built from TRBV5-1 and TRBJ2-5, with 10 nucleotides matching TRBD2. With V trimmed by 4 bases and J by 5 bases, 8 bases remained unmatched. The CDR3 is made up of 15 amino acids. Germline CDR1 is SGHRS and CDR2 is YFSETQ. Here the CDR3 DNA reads TGCGCCAGCAGCATTCTGGCTAGCGGGAGTGAGACCCAGTACTTC. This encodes CASSILASGSETQYF.

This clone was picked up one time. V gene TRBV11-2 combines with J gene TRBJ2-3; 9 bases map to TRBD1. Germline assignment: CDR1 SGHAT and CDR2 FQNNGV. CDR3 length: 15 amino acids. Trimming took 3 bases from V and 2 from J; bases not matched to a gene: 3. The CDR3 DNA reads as TGTGCCAGCAGCTTGGGGACAGGGATCACAGATACGCAGTATTTT. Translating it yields CASSLGTGITDTQYF.

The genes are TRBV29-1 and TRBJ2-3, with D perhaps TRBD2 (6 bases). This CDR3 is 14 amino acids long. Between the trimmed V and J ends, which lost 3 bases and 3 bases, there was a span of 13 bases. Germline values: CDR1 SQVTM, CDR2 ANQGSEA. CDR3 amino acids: CSVEASGLTDTQYF. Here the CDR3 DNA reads TGCAGCGTTGAGGCAAGCGGGCTGACAGATACGCAGTATTTT.

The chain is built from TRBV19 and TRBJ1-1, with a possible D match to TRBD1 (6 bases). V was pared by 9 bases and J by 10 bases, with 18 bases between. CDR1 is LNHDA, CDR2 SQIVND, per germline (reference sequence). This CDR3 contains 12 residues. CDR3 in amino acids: CASDIGGARAFF. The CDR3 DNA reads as TGTGCCAGCGATATAGGGGGGGCAAGAGCTTTCTTT.

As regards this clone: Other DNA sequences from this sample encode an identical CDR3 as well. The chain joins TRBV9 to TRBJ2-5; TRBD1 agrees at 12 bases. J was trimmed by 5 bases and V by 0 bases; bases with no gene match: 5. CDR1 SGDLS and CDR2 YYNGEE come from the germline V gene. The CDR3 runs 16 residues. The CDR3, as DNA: TGTGCCAGCAGCGTAGGGGGACAGGGGGCCGGGGAGACCCAGTACTTC. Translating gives CASSVGGQGAGETQYF. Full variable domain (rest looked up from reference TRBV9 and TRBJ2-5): DSGVTQTPKHLITATGQRVTLRCSPRSGDLSVYWYQQSLDQGLQFLIQYYNGEERAKGNILERFSAQQFPDLHSELNLSSLELGDSALYFCASSVGGQGAGETQYFGPGTRLLVL.

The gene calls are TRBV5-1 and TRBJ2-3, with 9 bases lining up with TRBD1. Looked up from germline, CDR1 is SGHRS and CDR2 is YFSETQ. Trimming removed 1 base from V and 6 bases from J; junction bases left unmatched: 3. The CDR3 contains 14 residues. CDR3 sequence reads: CASSLTGGADTQYF. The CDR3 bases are TGCGCCAGCAGCTTGACAGGGGGCGCGGATACGCAGTATTTT.

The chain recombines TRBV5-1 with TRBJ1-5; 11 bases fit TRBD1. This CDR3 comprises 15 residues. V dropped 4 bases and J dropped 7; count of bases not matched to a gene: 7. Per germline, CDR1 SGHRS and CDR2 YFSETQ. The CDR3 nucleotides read TGCGCCAGCAGCCGGACAGGGGGCGCGGGACAGCCCCAGCATTTT. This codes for CASSRTGGAGQPQHF.

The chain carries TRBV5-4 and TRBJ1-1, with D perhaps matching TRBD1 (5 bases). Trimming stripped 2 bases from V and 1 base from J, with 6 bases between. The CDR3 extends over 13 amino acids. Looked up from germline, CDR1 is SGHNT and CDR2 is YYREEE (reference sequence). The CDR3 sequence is CASSLRGNTEAFF. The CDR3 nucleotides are TGTGCCAGCAGCTTAAGGGGGAACACTGAAGCTTTCTTT. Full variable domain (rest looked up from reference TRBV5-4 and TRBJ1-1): ETGVTQSPTHLIKTRGQQVTLRCSSQSGHNTVSWYQQALGQGPQFIFQYYREEENGRGNFPPRFSGLQFPNYSSELNVNALELDDSALYLCASSLRGNTEAFFGQGTRLTVV.

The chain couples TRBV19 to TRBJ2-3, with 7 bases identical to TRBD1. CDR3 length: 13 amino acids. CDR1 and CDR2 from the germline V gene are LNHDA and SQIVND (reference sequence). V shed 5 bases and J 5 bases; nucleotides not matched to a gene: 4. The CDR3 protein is CASSDRVLDTQYF. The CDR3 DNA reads TGTGCCAGTAGTGACAGGGTATTAGATACGCAGTATTTT.

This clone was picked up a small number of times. The CDR3 sequence: CASTDSGVSSYNSPLHF. CDR3 in DNA: TGTGCCAGTACCGACTCCGGGGTCAGCTCCTATAATTCACCCCTCCACTTT. The chain couples TRBV19 to TRBJ1-6; D not certain. The germline V gene has CDR1 LNHDA and CDR2 SQIVND (reference sequence). The CDR3 totals 17 residues. V was trimmed by 7 bases and J by 0 bases, leaving 16 bases between them.

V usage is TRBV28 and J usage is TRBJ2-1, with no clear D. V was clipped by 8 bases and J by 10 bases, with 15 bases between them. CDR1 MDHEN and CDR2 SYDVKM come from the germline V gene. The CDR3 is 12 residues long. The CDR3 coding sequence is TGTGCCAGCCGTGAAATTGCTAGGGAGCAGTTCTTC. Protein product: CASREIAREQFF.

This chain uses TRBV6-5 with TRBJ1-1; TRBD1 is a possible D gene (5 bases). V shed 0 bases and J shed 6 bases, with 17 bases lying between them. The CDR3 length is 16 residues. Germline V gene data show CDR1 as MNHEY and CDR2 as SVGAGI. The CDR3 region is CASSYSRRGMGAEAFF. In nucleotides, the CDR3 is TGTGCCAGCAGTTACTCAAGGCGGGGGATGGGCGCTGAAGCTTTCTTT.

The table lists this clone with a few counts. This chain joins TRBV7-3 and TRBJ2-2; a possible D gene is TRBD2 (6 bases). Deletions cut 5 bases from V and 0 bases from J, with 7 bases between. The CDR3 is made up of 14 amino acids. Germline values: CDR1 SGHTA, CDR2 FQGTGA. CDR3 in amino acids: CASSPSANTGELFF. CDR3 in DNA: TGTGCCAGCAGCCCTAGCGCGAACACCGGGGAGCTGTTTTTT.

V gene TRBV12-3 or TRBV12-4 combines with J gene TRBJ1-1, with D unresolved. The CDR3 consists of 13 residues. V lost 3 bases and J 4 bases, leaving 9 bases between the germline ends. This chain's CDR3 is CASSFEEATEAFF. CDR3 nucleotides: TGTGCCAGCAGTTTCGAAGAAGCCACTGAAGCTTTCTTT.

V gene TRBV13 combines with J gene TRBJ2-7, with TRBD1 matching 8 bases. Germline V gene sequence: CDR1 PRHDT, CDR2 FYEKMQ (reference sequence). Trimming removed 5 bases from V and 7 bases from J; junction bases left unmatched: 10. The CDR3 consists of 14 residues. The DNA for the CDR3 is TGTGCCAGCAGCCCGGACAGGGCCCCACGGGAGCAGTACTTC. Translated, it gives CASSPDRAPREQYF.

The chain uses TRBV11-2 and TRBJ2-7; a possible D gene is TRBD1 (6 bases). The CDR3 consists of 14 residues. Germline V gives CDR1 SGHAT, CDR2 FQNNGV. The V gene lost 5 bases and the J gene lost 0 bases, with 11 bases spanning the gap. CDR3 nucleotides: TGTGCCAGCAGCCCCCGGACAGACTCCTACGAGCAGTACTTC. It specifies CASSPRTDSYEQYF. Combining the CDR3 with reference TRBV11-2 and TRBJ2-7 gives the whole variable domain EAGVAQSPRYKIIEKRQSVAFWCNPISGHATLYWYQQILGQGPKLLIQFQNNGVVDDSQLPKDRFSAERLKGVDSTLKIQPAKLEDSAVYLCASSPRTDSYEQYFGPGTRLTVT.

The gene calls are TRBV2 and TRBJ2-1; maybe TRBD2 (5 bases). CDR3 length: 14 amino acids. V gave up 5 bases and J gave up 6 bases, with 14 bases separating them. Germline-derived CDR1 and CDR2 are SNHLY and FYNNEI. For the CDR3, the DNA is TGTGCCAGCAGTATAGGACTGAATGGCAATGAGCAGTTCTTC. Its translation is CASSIGLNGNEQFF.

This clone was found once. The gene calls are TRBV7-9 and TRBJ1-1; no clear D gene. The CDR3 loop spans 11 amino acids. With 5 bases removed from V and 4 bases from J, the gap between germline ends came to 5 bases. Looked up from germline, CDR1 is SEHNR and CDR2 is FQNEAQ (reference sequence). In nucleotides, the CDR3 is TGTGCCAGCAGCCCCAGCACTGAAGCTTTCTTT. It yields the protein CASSPSTEAFF.